This TCR beta chain is from a study of cytomegalovirus exposure and HLA in healthy donors. Study outcomes and limitations: Analyzed later, association rates of TCRs varied across HLA loci, with DRB1 most and HLA-C fewest.

About this clone: The antigen is not known.

The V end lost 5 bases, the J end lost 2 bases, and 15 bases lay between the germline ends. CDR1 is SGHVS, CDR2 FQNEAQ, per germline. The CDR3 extends over 15 amino acids. PCR was performed using 60 Vbeta and 13 Jbeta primers. In the original processing: An analysis that came later counted tens of millions of unique TCR beta chains, around 10 million shared. Some clones are missing from TCRdb's copy, which holds only in-frame ones; the method was immunoSEQ multiplex PCR. From that table come the V and J calls and clone size; the DNA was used to work out D and trimming. In all, the sample yields some 130,000 clones.

The clonotype was recovered from a man aged 18-30 years in good health and CMV-seronegative. Material: PBMCs. The genes are TRBV7-8 and TRBJ2-5, with a possible D match to TRBD1 (5 bases). The CDR3 loop reads CASSGVGLGQETQYF. The CDR3 DNA follows: TGTGCCAGCAGCGGAGTGGGGCTCGGGCAAGAGACCCAGTACTTC.